This entry describes one T cell receptor (beta chain). Donors comprised healthy HIV-negative adults lacking recent acute infections or vaccinations. The table came from immunoSEQ multiplex PCR; TCRdb's copy has only in-frame clones and leaves some out. The table includes some 1,400,000 clones, roughly 97% detected once. The sample is drawn from a study of shared clonotypes between healthy human individuals. This CDR3 has 13 amino acids. Trimming took 9 bases from V and 3 from J, leaving 14 bases between them. In germline, CDR1 is MRHNA, CDR2 SNTAGT. Source material: naive CD4+ T cells sorted from blood. Subset in this sample: CD45RA+ positively selected. The sequence derives from a man aged 30 to 45 in good health. The chain has TRBV6-4 and TRBJ2-5; maybe TRBD1 (7 bases). The CDR3 coding sequence is TGTGCCAGTACCGACAGGGAGGAAGAGACCCAGTACTTC. Protein sequence: CASTDREEETQYF.